The 17 T cell receptor beta chains reported below all come from one sample, sequenced in a study of blood T cell repertoires in COVID-19. Produced via immunoSEQ multiplex PCR; TCRdb's table is partial and in-frame only. The sample includes some 300,000 clones, 89% of them seen just once. The sample consisted of PBMCs or T cells enriched from blood (not recorded which). Source of these receptors: a woman aged 45-65 years who had been exposed to COVID-19.

The genes are TRBV27 and TRBJ2-2; 11 bases are shared with TRBD2. The V segment lost 5 bases and the J segment 0 bases; nucleotides outside the gene matches: 8. The CDR3 is 18 residues long. The germline CDR1 and CDR2 sequences are MNHEY and SMNVEV (reference sequence). The CDR3: CASSVSGGAAANTGELFF. The CDR3 DNA follows: TGTGCCAGCAGTGTTAGCGGGGGGGCCGCAGCGAACACCGGGGAGCTGTTTTTT.

The chain has TRBV12-3 or TRBV12-4 and TRBJ1-2; possibly TRBD1 for D (6 bases). This CDR3 comprises 13 residues. Between the trimmed V and J ends, which lost 5 bases and 5 bases, there was a span of 12 bases. The CDR3 DNA reads as TGTGCCAGCAGTGACCAGGGGTGGTATGGCTACACCTTC. Translating gives CASSDQGWYGYTF.

The rearrangement uses TRBV28 and TRBJ1-5, with 9 bases matching TRBD1. Per the germline V gene, CDR1 is MDHEN and CDR2 is SYDVKM. After removal of 7 bases from V and 5 bases from J, the junction contained 9 bases not matched to a gene. This CDR3 comprises 15 residues. DNA for the CDR3: TGTGCCAGCACGATGATAACAGGGGGCCATCAGCCCCAGCATTTT. Amino acid sequence: CASTMITGGHQPQHF.

The chain links TRBV9 to TRBJ1-3, with D unresolved. The germline gives CDR1 SGDLS, CDR2 YYNGEE. The CDR3 has 16 amino acids. Between the trimmed V and J ends, which lost 4 bases and 0 bases, there was a span of 14 bases. The CDR3 region is CASSPKDSSSGNTIYF. Written as DNA, the CDR3 is TGTGCCAGCAGCCCAAAAGACTCGAGCTCTGGAAACACCATATATTTT.

This clone has only one observation. Additional DNA sequences in this sample encode the identical CDR3. The chain links TRBV18 to TRBJ1-5, with D perhaps matching TRBD1 (5 bases). Trimming cost V 3 bases and J 3 bases, with 9 bases left between them. Germline-derived CDR1 and CDR2 are KGHSH and LQKENI. The CDR3 is 14 residues long. The CDR3 DNA reads as TGTGCCAGCTCACCTCTGGACACCAATCAGCCCCAGCATTTT. The encoded protein is CASSPLDTNQPQHF.

The chain recombines TRBV9 with TRBJ1-3; 8 bases agree with TRBD1. The CDR3 totals 18 residues. From germline, CDR1 is SGDLS and CDR2 YYNGEE. V dropped 1 base and J dropped 0; count of bases not matched to a gene: 9. The CDR3 nucleotides are TGTGCCAGCAGCGTACAGGGGGCACGCCCGTCCTCTGGAAACACCATATATTTT. Translation: CASSVQGARPSSGNTIYF.

This chain links TRBV6-1 with TRBJ1-2; D might be TRBD1 (5 bases). This CDR3 has 15 residues. CDR1 is MNHNS and CDR2 is SASEGT in the germline V gene. V lost 1 base and J 4 bases, leaving 13 bases between the germline ends. The CDR3 DNA sequence: TGTGCCAGCAGTGAAGTGGGGGGTCTGGGCTATGGCTACACCTTC. As protein: CASSEVGGLGYGYTF.

The rearrangement links TRBV19 to TRBJ2-1; possibly TRBD2 for D (5 bases). Trimming shortened V by 1 base and J by 0 bases, and 10 bases separated the two germline ends. CDR3 length: 16 residues. Germline-derived CDR1 and CDR2 are LNHDA and SQIVND (reference sequence). For the CDR3, the DNA is TGTGCCAGTAGTATAGGGCGGGCTACCTCCTACAATGAGCAGTTCTTC. It codes for CASSIGRATSYNEQFF. The variable domain in full, with the rest retrieved from reference TRBV19 and TRBJ2-1, is DGGITQSPKYLFRKEGQNVTLSCEQNLNHDAMYWYRQDPGQGLRLIYYSQIVNDFQKGDIAEGYSVSREKKESFPLTVTSAQKNPTAFYLCASSIGRATSYNEQFFGPGTRLTVL.

This rearrangement joins TRBV11-3 to TRBJ1-1; D perhaps matches TRBD1 (6 bases). The V gene's germline CDR1 is SGHNT and CDR2 YENEEA. With 5 bases removed from V and 6 bases from J, the gap between germline ends came to 13 bases. The CDR3 extends over 13 amino acids. CDR3 amino acids: CASSHSWTAEAFF. CDR3 DNA sequence: TGTGCCAGCAGCCACTCCTGGACAGCTGAAGCTTTCTTT.

This chain joins TRBV7-9 and TRBJ1-1; the D gene is possibly TRBD1 (6 bases). Germline V gives CDR1 SEHNR, CDR2 FQNEAQ (reference sequence). Trimming stripped 8 bases from V and 2 bases from J, with 15 bases between. The CDR3 length is 14 residues. The DNA for the CDR3 is TGTGCCAGCGCCAAGGGGACAAGTAACACTGAAGCTTTCTTT. Its protein is CASAKGTSNTEAFF. Variable domain in full (rest from reference TRBV7-9 and TRBJ1-1): DTGVSQNPRHKITKRGQNVTFRCDPISEHNRLYWYRQTLGQGPEFLTYFQNEAQLEKSRLLSDRFSAERPKGSFSTLEIQRTEQGDSAMYLCASAKGTSNTEAFFGQGTRLTVV.

The chain carries TRBV4-1 and TRBJ1-2; D not resolved. V was cut by 1 base and J by 8 bases, with 11 bases left in between. Germline CDR1 MGHRA, CDR2 YSYEKL. This CDR3 is built from 13 residues. The CDR3 here is CASSQGSGLGYTF. The CDR3 DNA is TGCGCCAGCAGCCAAGGCTCAGGACTCGGCTACACCTTC.

The chain recombines TRBV5-4 with TRBJ2-2; 9 bases match TRBD1. The CDR3 has 16 residues. Germline lookup yields CDR1 SGHNT and CDR2 YYREEE (reference sequence). J gave up 5 bases and V 4 bases, and 9 bases lay outside the gene matches. This CDR3 is CASSQGQGRITGELFF. CDR3 DNA: TGTGCCAGCAGCCAAGGACAGGGGAGAATTACCGGGGAGCTGTTTTTT.

The chain recombines TRBV2 with TRBJ1-2; D not resolved. V was trimmed by 5 bases and J by 2 bases, leaving 9 bases between them. This CDR3 has 13 amino acids. The germline V gene encodes CDR1 SNHLY and CDR2 FYNNEI. The CDR3 spells CASSLAENYGYTF. Written as DNA, the CDR3 is TGTGCCAGCAGTCTGGCAGAAAACTATGGCTACACCTTC.

CDR3 amino acids: CASSPQGERNQPQHF. CDR3 sequence (DNA): TGTGCCAGCAGCCCACAGGGGGAGAGAAATCAGCCCCAGCATTTT. This chain connects TRBV2 to TRBJ1-5, with 8 nucleotides matching TRBD1. Per the germline V gene, CDR1 is SNHLY and CDR2 is FYNNEI. This CDR3 region has 15 residues. J lost 4 bases, V lost 6 bases, and 8 bases had no gene match.

The J gene is TRBJ1-6, the V gene TRBV30; no firm D call. The CDR3 totals 14 residues. Trimming left V 4 bases short and J 0 bases short, with 7 bases between. Germline CDR1 and CDR2: GTSNPN and SVGIG (reference sequence). CDR3: CAWTSSSYNSPLHF. The CDR3 nucleotides read TGTGCCTGGACGTCGAGCTCCTATAATTCACCCCTCCACTTT.

This clone was counted once. The V and J genes are TRBV19 and TRBJ1-1; D unclear. Trimming shortened V by 2 bases and J by 0 bases, and 13 bases separated the two germline ends. Looked up from germline, CDR1 is LNHDA and CDR2 is SQIVND (reference sequence). The CDR3 is 16 residues long. For the CDR3, the DNA is TGTGCCAGTAGTATACTTCTCGGGGTTCTGAACACTGAAGCTTTCTTT. Its translation: CASSILLGVLNTEAFF.

J is TRBJ1-2 and V is TRBV4-1, with D possibly TRBD1 on 6 matching bases. CDR1 MGHRA and CDR2 YSYEKL come from the germline V gene. Trimming took 4 bases from V and 8 from J, leaving 20 bases between them. The CDR3 sequence is 15 residues long. The CDR3 loop is CASSPTRGTLAGYTF. The CDR3, as DNA: TGCGCCAGCAGCCCCACGAGGGGGACATTGGCCGGCTACACCTTC.